This TCR beta chain originates from a study of T cells after yellow fever vaccination. The CDR3 spans 15 residues. The germline V gene encodes CDR1 SGHDT and CDR2 YYEEEE. Trimming cost V 3 bases and J 0 bases, with 13 bases left between them. Points from the study as a whole: Primary-vaccination clones mostly resurfaced post-booster (about 96% CD4, roughly 90% CD8).

As to this clonotype: The antigen is not known.

The TCR cDNA carried a universal primer site and UMIs from 5'RACE template switching. In TCRdb, the 5' RACE reads were re-called with MiXCR into one record per CDR3 protein. The profile shows hundreds of thousands of distinct CDR3 sequences, around 12% of them singletons. This sequence was found in a man in his late teens or twenties who received the YFV17D yellow fever vaccine. The chain employs TRBV5-6 and TRBJ2-7; maybe TRBD2 (6 bases). The source material was CD4+ T cells sorted from PBMCs, sampled 15 days after the yellow fever booster vaccination. Here the CDR3 reads CASSSLSGSSYEQYF. The CDR3 region has the DNA TGTGCCAGCAGCTCTCTTAGCGGAAGCTCCTACGAGCAGTACTTC.